A selection of T cell receptor beta chains follows, all from one sample in a study of T-cell reconstitution after alpha-beta-depleted transplantation in children. TCRdb itself ran the PCR reads through MiXCR, one entry per CDR3 protein. The repertoire holds 500,000 or so distinct CDR3 sequences, with around a third as singletons. This specimen was PBMCs from the stem cell graft donor, taken from the stem cell graft. The receptor source for this set is a human donor who donated a stem cell graft to a child with aplastic anemia. Each CDR3 is given with its conserved first and last residue. D genes are given only for firm matches.

j_call,v_call,d_call,cdr3_aa
TRBJ2-1,TRBV12-3/TRBV12-4,NA,CASSFWQERFF
TRBJ1-4,TRBV25-1,NA,CASSASGAGEKLFF
TRBJ1-3,TRBV29-1,TRBD1,CSVDIPGQGYNTIYF
TRBJ2-1,TRBV6-2/TRBV6-3,TRBD2,CASSSPGRAGNEQFF
TRBJ2-7,TRBV20-1,TRBD2,CSAPRGAGVGEQYF
TRBJ2-7,TRBV7-9,TRBD1,CASSLGRGYSYEQYF
TRBJ2-1,TRBV30,NA,CAWSVLSPYNEQFF
TRBJ1-2,TRBV5-5,TRBD1,CASSPTGTGPYGYTF
TRBJ2-1,TRBV9,NA,CASSRQTGSSYNEQFF
TRBJ2-3,TRBV30,TRBD2,CAWSGPGLDTDTQYF
TRBJ2-7,TRBV29-1,NA,CSVVSGPSYEQYF
TRBJ2-4,TRBV7-3,NA,CASSLTGGNIQYF
TRBJ2-7,TRBV7-2,NA,CASSLVVQTYEQYF
TRBJ1-6,TRBV28,TRBD1,CASRSDRGRSPLHF
TRBJ2-3,TRBV7-9,TRBD1,CASSPGTGGSDTQYF
TRBJ2-3,TRBV6-1,TRBD2,CASSRGLAGVDTQYF
TRBJ2-3,TRBV5-1,NA,CASGLTDFRTDTQYF
TRBJ1-1,TRBV29-1,NA,CSVVFMNTEAFF
TRBJ1-1,TRBV11-2,TRBD1,CASSNVRTGRYTEAFF
TRBJ1-2,TRBV5-4,NA,CASSHSGRQYGYTF
TRBJ2-3,TRBV6-4,TRBD2,CASIGLAGESGDTQYF
TRBJ2-1,TRBV24-1,NA,CATSDPFLRGDEQFF
TRBJ1-5,TRBV12-3/TRBV12-4,NA,CASTQAGAGNQPQHF
TRBJ2-1,TRBV7-8,NA,CASSPRHAAEAYNEQFF
TRBJ2-4,TRBV20-1,TRBD2,CSAREVAGKNIQYF
TRBJ2-3,TRBV20-1,TRBD2,CCARSPGLAGAPDTQYF
TRBJ2-1,TRBV6-2/TRBV6-3,NA,CAIRRVSSYNEQFF
TRBJ1-6,TRBV12-3/TRBV12-4,NA,CASSLSRAASPLHF
TRBJ2-2,TRBV15,NA,CATSRGVPRNTGELFF
TRBJ2-5,TRBV7-2,NA,CASSLGPKQETQYF
TRBJ1-5,TRBV12-3/TRBV12-4,NA,CASSLSDQPQHF
TRBJ1-2,TRBV28,NA,CASTLSAAYGYTF
TRBJ1-2,TRBV29-1,NA,CSVSREQYGYTF
TRBJ2-7,TRBV5-1,TRBD2,CASSLDPIGTSEQYF
TRBJ1-6,TRBV12-3/TRBV12-4,NA,CASSFQTGPYNSPLHF
TRBJ2-1,TRBV5-1,TRBD1,CASSFFTLGQGDNEQFF
TRBJ2-3,TRBV5-1,TRBD2,CASSLASGRALGTQYF
TRBJ1-2,TRBV20-1,NA,CSARDQIGATPYGYTF
TRBJ2-3,TRBV5-6,NA,CASSSLGADTQYF
TRBJ1-1,TRBV10-2,NA,CASGTQGNTEAFF
TRBJ2-1,TRBV18,TRBD2,CASSPWTSGSLSYNEQFF
TRBJ2-3,TRBV11-2,TRBD2,CASSFPIGSGTVADTQYF